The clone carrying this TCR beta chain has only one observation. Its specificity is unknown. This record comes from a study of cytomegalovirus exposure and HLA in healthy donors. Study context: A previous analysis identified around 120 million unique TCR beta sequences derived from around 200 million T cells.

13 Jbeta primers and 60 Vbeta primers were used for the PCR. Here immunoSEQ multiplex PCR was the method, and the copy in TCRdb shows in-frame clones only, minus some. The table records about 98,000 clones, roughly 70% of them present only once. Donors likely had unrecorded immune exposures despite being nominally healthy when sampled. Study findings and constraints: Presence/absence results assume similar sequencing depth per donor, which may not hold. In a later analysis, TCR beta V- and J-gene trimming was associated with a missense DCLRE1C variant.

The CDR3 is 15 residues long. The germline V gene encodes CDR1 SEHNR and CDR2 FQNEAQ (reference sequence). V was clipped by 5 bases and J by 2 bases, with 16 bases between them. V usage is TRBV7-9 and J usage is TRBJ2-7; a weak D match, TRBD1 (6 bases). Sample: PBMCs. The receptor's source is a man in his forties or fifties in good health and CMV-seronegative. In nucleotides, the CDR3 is TGTGCCAGCAGCCTGGTCAACGCAGGGGCCTACGAGCAGTACTTC. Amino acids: CASSLVNAGAYEQYF.